These T cell receptor beta chains were read from a single sample in a study of human T cells and chemical hapten exposure. TCRdb used MiXCR to reprocess the RACE reads, holding one entry per CDR3 protein. The sample comprises 340,000 or so distinct CDR3 sequences, under 9% of which are singletons, and around 8.4% rests with the top ten. Material: whole blood, obtained in connection with sensitization to the hapten diphenylcyclopropenone (DPC). These receptors were obtained from a woman aged 18-35 years with alopecia areata. Some clones in this sample may be carry-over from other donors' samples. The CDR3 runs from the conserved cysteine through the conserved F or W. Fields, in order: J gene, V gene, D gene, clone size, CDR3 protein, CDR3 DNA. D genes are given only for firm matches. Clone size is not always given. Where it is, it says once, few, many or a class for expanded clones.

TRBJ1-2	TRBV7-9	NA	NA	CASSLIAPTGLNGYTF	TGTGCCAGCAGCTTAATCGCCCCGACGGGCCTGAATGGCTACACCTTC
TRBJ2-5	TRBV5-6	NA	many	CASSFGGVETQYF	TGTGCCAGCAGCTTTGGAGGGGTCGAGACCCAGTACTTC
TRBJ1-2	TRBV2	TRBD1	few	CASSSRGQGDGYTF	TGTGCCAGCAGTTCCCGGGGACAGGGGGATGGCTACACCTTC
TRBJ1-4	TRBV4-1	NA	many	CASSQERGEKLFF	TGCGCCAGCAGCCAAGAACGGGGGGAAAAACTGTTTTTT
TRBJ1-1	TRBV20-1	TRBD1	few	CSARGVGDRVGSTEAFF	TGCAGTGCTAGGGGAGTGGGGGACAGGGTGGGTAGCACTGAAGCTTTCTTT
TRBJ1-2	TRBV18	NA	few	CASSPNRESYGYTF	TGTGCCAGCTCACCAAACAGGGAAAGCTATGGCTACACCTTC
TRBJ1-5	TRBV19	NA	NA	CASSILIPNQPQHF	TGTGCCAGTAGTATTCTCATTCCTAATCAGCCCCAGCATTTT
TRBJ1-4	TRBV6-5	NA	few	CASSPGQNNEKLFF	TGTGCCAGCAGCCCCGGACAGAATAATGAAAAACTGTTTTTT
TRBJ1-1	TRBV12-3/TRBV12-4	TRBD1	few	CASRNRGRETEAFF	TGTGCCAGCAGAAACAGGGGGCGAGAGACTGAAGCTTTCTTT
TRBJ1-1	TRBV29-1	NA	few	CSVAGESEAFF	TGCAGCGTTGCAGGGGAGTCGGAAGCTTTCTTT
TRBJ1-4	TRBV28	NA	many	CASSLGVRGVRATNEKLFF	TGTGCCAGCAGTTTGGGAGTCAGGGGAGTTAGAGCAACTAATGAAAAACTGTTTTTT
TRBJ1-1	TRBV20-1	NA	few	CSARDAQDTEAFF	TGCAGTGCTAGGGACGCCCAGGACACTGAAGCTTTCTTT
TRBJ1-2	TRBV4-1	NA	NA	CASSHFFPGDLGYGYTF	TGCGCCAGCAGCCATTTTTTTCCAGGGGATCTTGGCTATGGCTACACCTTC
TRBJ2-3	TRBV11-2	NA	NA	CASSRRLGDTQYF	TGTGCCAGCAGCCGGAGACTAGGGGATACGCAGTATTTT
TRBJ2-1	TRBV6-5	TRBD2	many	CASMAGGYNEQFF	TGTGCCAGCATGGCGGGGGGTTACAATGAGCAGTTCTTC
TRBJ1-5	TRBV12-3/TRBV12-4	NA	few	CASSPVALSSQPQHF	TGTGCCAGCAGTCCCGTGGCCTTATCAAGCCAGCCCCAGCATTTT
TRBJ2-5	TRBV28	NA	many	CASSPSINGHFQETQYF	TGTGCCAGCAGTCCTTCTATAAACGGACACTTCCAAGAGACCCAGTACTTC
TRBJ1-1	TRBV18	NA	NA	CASSPETWEAFF	TGTGCCAGCTCACCGGAGACCTGGGAAGCTTTCTTT
TRBJ2-1	TRBV18	NA	NA	CASSPRVNEQFF	TGTGCCAGCTCCCCCAGGGTGAATGAGCAGTTCTTC
TRBJ1-6	TRBV25-1	NA	NA	CASSEEGSYNSPLHF	TGTGCCAGCAGTGAGGAGGGTTCCTATAATTCACCCCTCCACTTT
TRBJ2-1	TRBV7-3	TRBD2	many	CASSPSGTSSSHEQFF	TGTGCCAGCAGCCCCAGCGGGACTAGTTCATCCCATGAGCAGTTCTTC
TRBJ2-1	TRBV24-1	NA	NA	CATNSRENEQFF	TGTGCCACCAACTCTCGGGAAAATGAGCAGTTCTTC
TRBJ2-5	TRBV3-1	NA	NA	CGDSTTEETQYF	TGTGGGGATTCTACCACGGAGGAGACCCAGTACTTC
TRBJ1-5	TRBV6-5	TRBD1	few	CASSWDRGLQPQHF	TGTGCCAGCAGCTGGGACAGGGGGCTCCAGCCCCAGCATTTT
TRBJ1-5	TRBV12-3/TRBV12-4	NA	NA	CASRPPGGPNQPQHF	TGTGCCAGCAGACCGCCCGGCGGACCTAATCAGCCCCAGCATTTT
TRBJ1-6	TRBV7-2	TRBD1	few	CASSSRTGINSPLHF	TGTGCCAGCAGCTCGCGGACAGGCATTAATTCACCCCTCCACTTT
TRBJ2-3	TRBV5-1	NA	many	CASSSGSGRITDTQYF	TGCGCCAGCAGCTCAGGGTCGGGGAGGATCACAGATACGCAGTATTTT
TRBJ2-7	TRBV18	NA	NA	CASSQGTPPTWQYF	TGTGCCAGCTCACAAGGGACACCCCCTACTTGGCAGTACTTC
TRBJ2-1	TRBV11-3	NA	few	CASSPGWGASYNEQFF	TGTGCCAGCAGCCCCGGCTGGGGGGCCTCCTACAATGAGCAGTTCTTC
TRBJ1-5	TRBV18	NA	NA	CASSRGNNQPQHF	TGTGCCAGCTCACGGGGAAACAATCAGCCCCAGCATTTT
TRBJ2-3	TRBV5-1	NA	few	CASSSDFPSTDTQYF	TGCGCCAGCAGCTCGGACTTCCCTAGCACAGATACGCAGTATTTT
TRBJ1-2	TRBV28	NA	NA	CASSSTGRSSPYYGYTF	TGTGCCAGCAGTTCTACGGGACGGAGTAGCCCCTACTATGGCTACACCTTC
TRBJ2-3	TRBV5-6	TRBD2	NA	CASSLGLAGGIFISDTQYF	TGTGCCAGCAGCTTAGGACTAGCGGGGGGCATTTTTATTTCAGATACGCAGTATTTT
TRBJ2-6	TRBV7-2	NA	few	CASSLEQVFSGANVLTF	TGTGCCAGCAGCTTAGAACAGGTTTTCTCTGGGGCCAACGTCCTGACTTTC
TRBJ1-3	TRBV4-3	NA	few	CASSQEWSGYSGNTIYF	TGCGCCAGCAGCCAAGAGTGGTCCGGATACTCTGGAAACACCATATATTTT
TRBJ2-7	TRBV10-3	NA	few	CASQRTAFYEQYF	TGTGCCAGCCAAAGAACCGCTTTCTACGAGCAGTACTTC
TRBJ2-5	TRBV4-2	NA	many	CASSQDRAQETQYF	TGTGCCAGCAGCCAAGATCGGGCCCAAGAGACCCAGTACTTC
TRBJ1-2	TRBV6-5	TRBD1	NA	CASSYSWDRGRLVYGYTF	TGTGCCAGCAGTTACTCGTGGGACAGGGGGCGGTTGGTCTATGGCTACACCTTC
TRBJ2-5	TRBV3-1	NA	many	CASSQAGRGETQYF	TGTGCCAGCAGCCAAGCGGGTAGAGGAGAGACCCAGTACTTC
TRBJ1-2	TRBV4-2	TRBD1	NA	CVSSQARLGAGGFYGYTF	TGTGTCAGCAGCCAAGCTCGCCTCGGGGCAGGGGGCTTCTATGGCTACACCTTC
TRBJ2-1	TRBV15	NA	NA	CATSREDSQDEQFF	TGTGCCACCAGCAGAGAGGACTCCCAGGATGAGCAGTTCTTC
TRBJ1-5	TRBV28	NA	few	CASSLPGSSNQPQHF	TGTGCCAGCAGTTTGCCAGGCTCTAGCAATCAGCCCCAGCATTTT
TRBJ2-2	TRBV4-3	TRBD1	few	CASSQDTGEPGELFF	TGCGCCAGCAGCCAAGATACAGGGGAGCCCGGGGAGCTGTTTTTT
TRBJ1-1	TRBV29-1	NA	many	CSGGSGRAFF	TGCAGCGGTGGGTCCGGGAGAGCTTTCTTT
TRBJ2-7	TRBV10-3	NA	few	CAIRGRGTYEQYF	TGTGCCATCAGGGGTAGGGGAACCTACGAGCAGTACTTC
TRBJ1-6	TRBV9	NA	NA	CASSVEGGNSPLHF	TGTGCCAGCAGCGTAGAGGGCGGAAATTCACCCCTCCACTTT
TRBJ2-4	TRBV11-1	TRBD1	many	CASSLGGGRAKNIQYF	TGTGCCAGCAGCTTAGGAGGGGGCAGAGCCAAAAACATTCAGTACTTC
TRBJ1-6	TRBV7-2	NA	few	CASSPARNSPLHF	TGTGCCAGCAGCCCGGCCCGAAATTCACCCCTCCACTTT